This is a list of T cell receptor beta chains from one sample in a study of beta chain features in type 1 diabetes. Libraries were prepared by immunoSEQ multiplex PCR; TCRdb keeps only in-frame clonotypes and omits some of them. Of about 470,000 clones listed, approximately 31% are singletons. Sequencing was done on a sample of naive CD4+ T cells from blood. The receptors shown here come from a man aged 18-30 years in good health. The CDR3 runs from the conserved cysteine through the conserved F or W. D genes are given only for firm matches. Not every row has a clone size; where given, it reads once, few, many or a size class.

d_gene: TRBD2; j_gene: TRBJ2-3; v_gene: TRBV4-3; abundance: -; CDR3aa: CASSLRAGLAGGPVADTQYF; CDR3nt: TGCGCCAGCAGCCTCAGGGCGGGGCTAGCGGGAGGGCCCGTGGCAGATACGCAGTATTTT
d_gene: -; j_gene: TRBJ2-7; v_gene: TRBV21-1; abundance: -; CDR3aa: CASSPHSSGSVCEQYF; CDR3nt: TGTGCCAGCAGCCCACACTCCAGCGGGAGTGTCTGCGAGCAGTACTTC
d_gene: TRBD1; j_gene: TRBJ2-7; v_gene: TRBV4-2; abundance: few; CDR3aa: CASSPSGTGYYEQYF; CDR3nt: TGTGCCAGCAGCCCTTCCGGGACAGGGTACTACGAGCAGTACTTC
d_gene: -; j_gene: TRBJ2-1; v_gene: TRBV29-1; abundance: -; CDR3aa: CSVELRYGIREQFF; CDR3nt: TGCAGCGTTGAACTCCGTTACGGCATCAGAGAGCAGTTCTTC
d_gene: TRBD1; j_gene: TRBJ2-2; v_gene: TRBV30; abundance: -; CDR3aa: CAWEDRAFGELFF; CDR3nt: TGTGCCTGGGAAGACAGGGCATTCGGGGAGCTGTTTTTT
d_gene: -; j_gene: TRBJ2-1; v_gene: TRBV13; abundance: -; CDR3aa: CASSLRGQGYANEQFF; CDR3nt: TGTGCCAGCAGCTTAAGGGGCCAGGGGTACGCTAATGAGCAGTTCTTC
d_gene: TRBD2; j_gene: TRBJ2-2; v_gene: TRBV9; abundance: few; CDR3aa: CASSVFSSGGNTGELFF; CDR3nt: TGTGCCAGCAGCGTCTTCTCTAGCGGAGGAAACACCGGGGAGCTGTTTTTT
d_gene: -; j_gene: TRBJ2-2; v_gene: TRBV30; abundance: few; CDR3aa: CAWSDRNTGELFF; CDR3nt: TGTGCCTGGAGTGACCGAAACACCGGGGAGCTGTTTTTT
d_gene: -; j_gene: TRBJ2-7; v_gene: TRBV7-9; abundance: -; CDR3aa: CAYGDSYEQYF; CDR3nt: TGTGCCTACGGGGATTCCTACGAGCAGTACTTC
d_gene: -; j_gene: TRBJ2-7; v_gene: TRBV7-9; abundance: few; CDR3aa: CASSLDTYYEQYF; CDR3nt: TGTGCCAGCAGCTTAGACACCTACTACGAGCAGTACTTC
d_gene: -; j_gene: TRBJ2-3; v_gene: TRBV6-5; abundance: -; CDR3aa: CASSPTRPQADTQYF; CDR3nt: TGTGCCAGCAGTCCGACTAGGCCCCAGGCAGATACGCAGTATTTT
d_gene: -; j_gene: TRBJ2-1; v_gene: TRBV30; abundance: few; CDR3aa: CAWSVAPENRRNEQFF; CDR3nt: TGTGCCTGGAGTGTTGCCCCCGAAAACAGGAGAAATGAGCAGTTCTTC
d_gene: -; j_gene: TRBJ2-7; v_gene: TRBV6-1; abundance: few; CDR3aa: CASKVSLGYEQYF; CDR3nt: TGTGCCAGCAAGGTCAGCCTTGGCTACGAGCAGTACTTC
d_gene: -; j_gene: TRBJ2-7; v_gene: TRBV25-1; abundance: -; CDR3aa: CASSGRRSYEQYF; CDR3nt: TGTGCCAGCAGTGGACGCCGTTCCTACGAGCAGTACTTC